This T cell receptor (beta chain) was obtained from a study of T cell responses to AZD1222 COVID-19 vaccine. Both about-4-week and about-12-week second-dose recipients were combined. Germline values: CDR1 MNHEY, CDR2 SVGEGT. Trimming cost V 7 bases and J 4 bases, with 15 bases left between them. The CDR3 is 14 residues long. Sequencing was performed with immunoSEQ multiplex PCR; in TCRdb, only in-frame clones are kept and a portion is missing. Of over 90,000 clones listed, more than 75% are singletons. The sequence came from an adult who received the AZD1222 COVID-19 vaccine. The V gene is TRBV6-2 or TRBV6-3, the J gene TRBJ2-3; D might be TRBD2 (7 bases). The sequenced sample was peripheral blood, obtained 28 days after the second AZD1222 dose. CDR3 bases: TGTGCCAGCAATTATGCGGGGGCCGCAGATACGCAGTATTTT. It encodes CASNYAGAADTQYF.